These 14 T cell receptor beta chains share one sample of origin, sequenced in a study of T-cell memory formation after mild COVID-19. TCRdb analysed the 5' RACE reads with MiXCR anew, one entry per CDR3 protein. The sample lists roughly 400,000 distinct CDR3 sequences; roughly 24% were seen once. Material for sequencing was PBMCs or a T cell subset sorted from them (not recorded which). The receptors originated from an adult woman who had mild COVID-19 (a few samples of this study predate the infection). Cell type and time point are not known.

The V call is TRBV7-8, the J call TRBJ2-1; D gene unclear. V was cut by 1 base and J by 2 bases, with 12 bases left in between. Per germline, CDR1 SGHVS and CDR2 FQNEAQ. The CDR3 is made up of 16 amino acids. The CDR3 loop reads CASSLGGGNPYNEQFF. CDR3 sequence (DNA): TGTGCCAGCAGCTTAGGTGGCGGCAACCCCTACAATGAGCAGTTCTTC.

V usage is TRBV10-3 and J usage is TRBJ2-5; TRBD2 agrees at 15 bases. The germline CDR1 and CDR2 sequences are ENHRY and SYGVKD. The length of the CDR3 is 16 residues. V shed 7 bases, J shed 2 bases, and the junction held 5 bases outside the gene matches. CDR3 region: CAITPGLAGGQETQYF. In nucleotides, the CDR3 is TGTGCCATCACCCCGGGACTAGCGGGAGGTCAAGAGACCCAGTACTTC.

This clonotype has more than one count but fewer than ten. V gene TRBV7-2 combines with J gene TRBJ2-1; 14 positions match TRBD2. The CDR3 totals 16 residues. Trimming cost V 1 base and J 9 bases; bases outside gene matches: 5. The V gene's germline CDR1 is SGHTA and CDR2 FQGNSA. CDR3 in DNA: TGTGCCAGCAGCTTAGTGGGACTAGCGGGAGTAGGTGAGCAGTTCTTC. This translates into CASSLVGLAGVGEQFF.

V usage is TRBV29-1 and J usage is TRBJ2-3; TRBD2 matches at 8 bases. The CDR3 runs 15 residues. The V gene end was trimmed by 2 bases and the J gene end by 4 bases; junction bases not matched to a gene: 8. Per germline, CDR1 SQVTM and CDR2 ANQGSEA. CDR3 sequence reads: CSVEITSGGADTQYF. The CDR3 nucleotides read TGCAGCGTTGAAATAACGAGCGGGGGAGCAGATACGCAGTATTTT.

V usage is TRBV7-2 and J usage is TRBJ2-3; unclear D gene. Germline CDR1 is SGHTA and CDR2 is FQGNSA. Between the trimmed V and J ends, which lost 2 bases and 0 bases, there was a span of 12 bases. CDR3 size: 16 residues. CDR3 loop: CASSLQALTSTDTQYF. The CDR3 nucleotides are TGTGCCAGCAGCTTACAAGCTCTGACTAGCACAGATACGCAGTATTTT.

DNA for the CDR3: TGTGCCAGCCAGGATTCAGGGGGCTACGAGCAGTACTTC. It yields the protein CASQDSGGYEQYF. The chain combines TRBV7-9 with TRBJ2-7, with 7 nucleotides matching TRBD1. This CDR3 region has 13 residues. The V and J ends lost 8 bases and 3 bases, in that order; junction bases with no gene match: 7. CDR1 SEHNR and CDR2 FQNEAQ come from the germline V gene (reference sequence).

This chain joins TRBV7-8 and TRBJ1-4; 7 nucleotides match TRBD1. Germline CDR1 and CDR2: SGHVS and FQNEAQ. This CDR3 contains 14 residues. V was pared by 6 bases and J by 5 bases, with 6 bases of the junction left unmatched. The CDR3: CASRSGTVNEKLFF. The CDR3 coding sequence is TGTGCCAGCAGATCCGGGACAGTAAATGAAAAACTGTTTTTT. The full variable domain, in which reference TRBV7-8 and TRBJ1-4 provide the parts outside the CDR3, is GAGVSQSPRYKVAKRGQDVALRCDPISGHVSLFWYQQALGQGPEFLTYFQNEAQLDKSGLPSDRFFAERPEGSVSTLKIQRTQQEDSAVYLCASRSGTVNEKLFFGSGTQLSVL.

The chain uses TRBV4-2 and TRBJ1-1; 8 positions match TRBD1. The CDR3 spans 15 residues. Looked up from germline, CDR1 is LGHNA and CDR2 is YNFKEQ. V dropped 6 bases and J dropped 5; count of bases not matched to a gene: 11. The CDR3 here is CASSHTDREGTEAFF. CDR3 DNA: TGTGCCAGCAGTCATACGGACAGGGAGGGGACTGAAGCTTTCTTT.

The chain recombines TRBV3-1 with TRBJ2-1, with 12 bases that match TRBD2. CDR1 is LGHDT, CDR2 YNNKEL, per germline (reference sequence). CDR3 length: 18 residues. V was pared by 0 bases and J by 6 bases, with 9 bases of the junction left unmatched. The CDR3 spells CASSQDNPLAGGGNEQFF. The CDR3 DNA follows: TGTGCCAGCAGCCAAGATAATCCTCTAGCGGGAGGGGGCAATGAGCAGTTCTTC.

The CDR3 here is CASSAILAGGIRDTQYF. CDR3 DNA: TGTGCCAGCAGCGCTATACTAGCGGGAGGCATAAGAGATACGCAGTATTTT. The chain links TRBV5-6 to TRBJ2-3; TRBD2 matches 12 bases. This CDR3 contains 17 residues. The trim removed 4 bases at V and 5 bases at J, leaving 11 bases unmatched. The germline CDR1 and CDR2 sequences are SGHDT and YYEEEE.

This clonotype was observed a handful of times. The chain combines TRBV5-1 with TRBJ2-3; tentative D call: TRBD1 (6 bases). Deletions cut 1 base from V and 4 bases from J, with 13 bases between. Germline lookup yields CDR1 SGHRS and CDR2 YFSETQ. The CDR3 totals 15 residues. CDR3 sequence: CASSLSRGASDTQYF. CDR3 sequence (DNA): TGCGCCAGCAGCTTGAGCAGGGGCGCCTCAGATACGCAGTATTTT.

The chain links TRBV20-1 to TRBJ2-7; perhaps TRBD1 as D (8 bases). Trimming cost V 4 bases and J 3 bases, with 19 bases left between them. Germline values: CDR1 DFQATT, CDR2 SNEGSKA (reference sequence). This CDR3 is 15 amino acids long. CDR3: CSAKQGEGRNYEQYF. The CDR3 nucleotides are TGCAGTGCTAAACAGGGGGAGGGGAGAAACTACGAGCAGTACTTC.

The chain uses TRBV27 and TRBJ2-3, with D unclear. The V gene lost 6 bases and the J gene lost 1 base, with 14 bases spanning the gap. Germline-derived CDR1 and CDR2 are MNHEY and SMNVEV (reference sequence). This CDR3 is 15 amino acids long. CDR3 DNA: TGTGCCAGCAGGATGTCGGGTCTGGGCACAGATACGCAGTATTTT. This codes for CASRMSGLGTDTQYF.

The rearrangement links TRBV12-3 or TRBV12-4 to TRBJ2-1; TRBD1 matches at 10 bases. CDR3 size: 15 residues. J lost 4 bases, V lost 5 bases, and 5 bases had no gene match. The CDR3, as DNA: TGTGCCAGCAGTGCGACAGGGGGCCTTTACAATGAGCAGTTCTTC. Encoded protein: CASSATGGLYNEQFF.